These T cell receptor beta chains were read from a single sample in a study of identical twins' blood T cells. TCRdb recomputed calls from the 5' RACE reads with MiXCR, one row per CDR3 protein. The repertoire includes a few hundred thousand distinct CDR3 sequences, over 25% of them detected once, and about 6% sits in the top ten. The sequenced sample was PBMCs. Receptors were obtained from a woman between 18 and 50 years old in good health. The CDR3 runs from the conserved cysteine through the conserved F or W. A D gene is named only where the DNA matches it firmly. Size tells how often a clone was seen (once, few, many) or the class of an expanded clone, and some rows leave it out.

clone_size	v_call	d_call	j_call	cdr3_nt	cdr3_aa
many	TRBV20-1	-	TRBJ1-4	TGCAGTGCTTACAGGGCCGACGAAAAACTGTTTTTT	CSAYRADEKLFF
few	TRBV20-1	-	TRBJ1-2	TGCAGTGCCCCCCCGTGGGGGGCCTATGGCTACACCTTC	CSAPPWGAYGYTF
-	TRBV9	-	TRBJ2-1	TGTGCCAGCAGCCCACGACAGAACGGACACAATGAGCAGTTCTTC	CASSPRQNGHNEQFF
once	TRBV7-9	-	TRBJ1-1	TGTGCCAGCAGCCTGACGACATTCGACACTGAAGCTTTCTTT	CASSLTTFDTEAFF
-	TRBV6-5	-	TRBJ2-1	TGTGCCAGCAGTTACTCCCACGGCCCCAATGAGCAGTTCTTC	CASSYSHGPNEQFF
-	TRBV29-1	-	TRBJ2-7	TGCAGCCTATCGTTTGGGGCCTACGAGCAGTACTTC	CSLSFGAYEQYF
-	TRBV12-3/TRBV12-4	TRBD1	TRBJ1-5	TGTGCCAGCAGTTTTGGGACAGGGAGTCAGCCCCAGCATTTT	CASSFGTGSQPQHF
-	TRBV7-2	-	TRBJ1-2	TGTGCCGGCAGCTTTCCGGGACAAGTACTCTATGGCTACACCTTC	CAGSFPGQVLYGYTF
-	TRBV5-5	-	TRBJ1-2	TGTGCCAGCAGCTTAAGTTCAGGGCAGAACTATGGCTACACCTTC	CASSLSSGQNYGYTF
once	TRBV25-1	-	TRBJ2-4	TGTGCCGGCACCCCAAGGGGGGACGCGTTTGTGGCCAAAAACATTCAGTACTTC	CAGTPRGDAFVAKNIQYF
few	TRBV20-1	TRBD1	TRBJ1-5	TGCAGTGCCAGAATAATCCAGGGGGGCAATCAGCCCCAGCATTTT	CSARIIQGGNQPQHF
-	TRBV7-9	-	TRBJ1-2	TGTGCCAGCAGCTTAGCATCGGGGATCTATGGCTACACCTTC	CASSLASGIYGYTF
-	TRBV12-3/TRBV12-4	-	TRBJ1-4	TGTGCCAGCGGCCCGTTGGGGAACAAAAAACTGTTTTTT	CASGPLGNKKLFF
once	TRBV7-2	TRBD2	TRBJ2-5	TGTGCCAGCAGCTTAATAGCGGGGGAGGGGGAGACCCAGTACTTC	CASSLIAGEGETQYF